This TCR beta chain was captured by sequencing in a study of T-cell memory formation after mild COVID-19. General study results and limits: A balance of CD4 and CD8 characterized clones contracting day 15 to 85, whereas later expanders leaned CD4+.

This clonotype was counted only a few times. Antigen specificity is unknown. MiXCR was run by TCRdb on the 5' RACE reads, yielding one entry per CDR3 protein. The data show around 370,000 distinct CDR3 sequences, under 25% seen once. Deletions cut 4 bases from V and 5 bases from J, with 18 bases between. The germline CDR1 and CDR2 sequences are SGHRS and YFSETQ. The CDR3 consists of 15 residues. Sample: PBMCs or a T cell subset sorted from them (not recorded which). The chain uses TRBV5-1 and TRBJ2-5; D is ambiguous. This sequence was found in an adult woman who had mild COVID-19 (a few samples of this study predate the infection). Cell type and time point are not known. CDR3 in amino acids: CASSGQTQLRETQYF. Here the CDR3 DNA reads TGCGCCAGCAGCGGGCAGACTCAGCTACGGGAGACCCAGTACTTC.